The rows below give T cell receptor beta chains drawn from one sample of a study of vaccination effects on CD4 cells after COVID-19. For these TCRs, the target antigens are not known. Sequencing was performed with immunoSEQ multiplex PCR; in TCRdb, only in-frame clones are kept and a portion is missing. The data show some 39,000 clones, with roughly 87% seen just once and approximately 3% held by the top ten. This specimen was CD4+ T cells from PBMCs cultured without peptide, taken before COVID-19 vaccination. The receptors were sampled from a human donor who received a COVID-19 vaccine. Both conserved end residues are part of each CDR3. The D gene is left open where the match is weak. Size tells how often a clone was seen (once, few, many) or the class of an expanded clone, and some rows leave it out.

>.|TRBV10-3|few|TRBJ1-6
TGTGCCATCAGTGAGGTGGGGAGCTCCTATAATTCACCCCTCCACTTT
CAISEVGSSYNSPLHF
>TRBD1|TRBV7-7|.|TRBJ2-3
TGTGCCAGCAGCTCCGGACAGGGGCCATCCCATACGCAGTATTTT
CASSSGQGPSHTQYF
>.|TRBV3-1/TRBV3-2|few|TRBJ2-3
TGTGCCAGCAGCCAGAGGGCAGATACGCAGTATTTT
CASSQRADTQYF
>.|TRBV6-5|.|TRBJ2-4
TGTGCCAGCAGTTACTCTTTGACAGGGGAGGGAGACATTCAGTACTTC
CASSYSLTGEGDIQYF
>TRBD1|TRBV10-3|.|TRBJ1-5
TGTGCCATCAGTGACAGACAGGGGGCTAGTAATCAGCCCCAGCATTTT
CAISDRQGASNQPQHF
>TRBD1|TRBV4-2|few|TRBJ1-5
TGTGCCAGCAGCCAACAGACAGGGGGACGGCAGCCCCAGCATTTT
CASSQQTGGRQPQHF
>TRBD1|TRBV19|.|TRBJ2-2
TGTGCCAGTAGTAAGACAGGGGCCGACACCGGGGAGCTGTTTTTT
CASSKTGADTGELFF
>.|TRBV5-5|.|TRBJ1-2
TGTGCCAGCAGCTTGGAGCAGGGAGCTAACTATGGCTACACCTTC
CASSLEQGANYGYTF
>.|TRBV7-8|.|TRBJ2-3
TGTGCCAGCAGCTCCAGGGGGGCATCTACAGATACGCAGTATTTT
CASSSRGASTDTQYF
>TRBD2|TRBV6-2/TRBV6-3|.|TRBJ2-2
TGTGCCAGCAGCCCTACAGGACTAGCGGGGGACGCCGGGGAGCTGTTTTTT
CASSPTGLAGDAGELFF
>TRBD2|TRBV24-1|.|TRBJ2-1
TGTGCCACCACCGTCCAGCGGGGGGGCCGCAATGAGCAGTTCTTC
CATTVQRGGRNEQFF
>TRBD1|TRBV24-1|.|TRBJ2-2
TGTGCCACCAGTGATCGACTTAGGGCAGGGGGAACCGGGGAGCTGTTTTTT
CATSDRLRAGGTGELFF
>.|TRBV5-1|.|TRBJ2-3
TGCGCCAGCAGCTCCGGCAGGGGTCCCACAGATACGCAGTATTTT
CASSSGRGPTDTQYF
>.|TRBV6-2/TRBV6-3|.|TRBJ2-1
TGTGCCAGCAGTACAGGGGCCGGGGGGATCAATGAGCAGTTCTTC
CASSTGAGGINEQFF
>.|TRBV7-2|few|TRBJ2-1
TGTGCCAGCAGCTTTAGGCAGGGACTCCCTATGGGTAACAATGAGCAGTTCTTC
CASSFRQGLPMGNNEQFF
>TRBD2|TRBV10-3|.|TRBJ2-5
TGTGCCATCAGTGGAGGGACTAGCGGGAAACAAGAGACCCAGTACTTC
CAISGGTSGKQETQYF
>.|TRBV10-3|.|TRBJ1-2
TGTGCCATCAGTACAGGGTCTGATGGCTACACCTTC
CAISTGSDGYTF
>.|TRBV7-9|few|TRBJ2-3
TGTGCCAGCAGCACGTTACAGGGCCCACGTACAGATACGCAGTATTTT
CASSTLQGPRTDTQYF
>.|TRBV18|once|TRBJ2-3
TGTGCCAGCTCACCACCGCCCAGGGGAACAGATACGCAGTATTTT
CASSPPPRGTDTQYF
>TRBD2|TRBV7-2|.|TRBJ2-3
TGTGCCAGCAGCTTAGGGAGCGGGGCAATGCATGGTACGCAGTATTTT
CASSLGSGAMHGTQYF
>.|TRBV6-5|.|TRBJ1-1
TGTGCCAGCAGTACAGATACGGAGAACACTGAAGCTTTCTTT
CASSTDTENTEAFF
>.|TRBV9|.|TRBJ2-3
TGTGCCAGCAGCGTAGGGGTCCGGACAGAAAGGGCAGATACGCAGTATTTT
CASSVGVRTERADTQYF
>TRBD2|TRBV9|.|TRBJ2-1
TGTGCCAGCAGCTCCTCGGGGGGGCGCGTAATCTATGAGCAGTTCTTC
CASSSSGGRVIYEQFF
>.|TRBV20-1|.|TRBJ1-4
TGCAGTGCCAGTAACCCCGGACTGTTTAATGAAAAACTGTTTTTT
CSASNPGLFNEKLFF
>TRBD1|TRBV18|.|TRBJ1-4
TGTGCCAGCTCTAGGGACAGGGGCTCCGAAAAACTGTTTTTT
CASSRDRGSEKLFF
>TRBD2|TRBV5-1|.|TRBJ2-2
TGCGCCAGCAGCTGGAGACTAGCGGGGGGAATCGGGGAGCTGTTTTTT
CASSWRLAGGIGELFF
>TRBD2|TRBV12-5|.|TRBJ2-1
TGTGCTAGTGCCATCGGGACTAGCGGAAACAATGAGCAGTTCTTC
CASAIGTSGNNEQFF
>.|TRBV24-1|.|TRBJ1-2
TGTGCCACCAGTGATTTGGAAGGAGGCGCCTATGGCTACACCTTC
CATSDLEGGAYGYTF